One and the same sample provided the 31 T cell receptor beta chains below, sequenced in a study of tumor and adjacent non-tumor tissue in lung cancer. TCRbeta libraries were built with three rounds of nested PCR, modified from ARM-PCR. TCRdb re-called the multiplex PCR reads with MiXCR, one entry per CDR3 protein. The data hold about 110,000 distinct CDR3 sequences, with 84% observed a single time. RNA was extracted from bulk tissue without any cell sorting. Material for sequencing was lung tumor tissue. These receptors came from an older man with non-small cell lung cancer.

The sample holds a few counts of this clonotype. The gene calls are TRBV11-2 and TRBJ2-7; D is ambiguous. Germline V gives CDR1 SGHAT, CDR2 FQNNGV. This CDR3 contains 14 residues. V was pared by 4 bases and J by 5 bases, with 15 bases between. The CDR3 DNA reads as TGTGCCAGCAGCTCCTTCGGGCAAATCAACGAGCAGTACTTC. Translated, it gives CASSSFGQINEQYF.

Comment on this clonotype: Just one base apart from a much larger clone, this may be a read error. This rearrangement joins TRBV20-1 to TRBJ2-3; D is ambiguous. This CDR3 contains 16 residues. The V end lost 0 bases, the J end lost 3 bases, and 16 bases lay between the germline ends. The germline V gene has CDR1 DFQATT and CDR2 SNEGSKA (reference sequence). CDR3 loop: CSARDLTGPGTDTQYF. In nucleotides, the CDR3 is TGCAGTGCTAGAGATCTCACGGGCCCTGGGACAGATACGCAGTATTTT.

The sample holds one count of this clonotype. A junction end diverges from the germline sequence, so it may reflect a read error. This chain connects TRBV6-6 to TRBJ1-5; 9 bases are shared with TRBD1. CDR1 and CDR2 (germline): MNHNY, SVGAGI (reference sequence). This CDR3 contains 18 residues. In DNA, the CDR3 is TGTACCAGCAGTTACTCCGACAGGGGGGCAGGGAGGTCATGGCCCCAGCATTTT. Translated, it gives CTSSYSDRGAGRSWPQHF.

In the case of this clonotype: A much larger clone differs from this one at a single base, so this may be a read error. V gene TRBV20-1 combines with J gene TRBJ1-1, with D unclear. Per the germline V gene, CDR1 is DFQATT and CDR2 is SNEGSKA (reference sequence). This CDR3 spans 13 amino acids. Trimming took 3 bases from V and 5 from J, leaving 13 bases between them. The CDR3 sequence: CSASGLRETEAFF. CDR3 DNA: TGCAGTGCTAGTGGATTGAGGGAAACTGAAGCTTTCTTT.

Turning to this clonotype: The junction departs from the called germline gene at one end, perhaps through a read error. The rearrangement joins TRBV6-5 to TRBJ2-1, with TRBD2 matching over 7 bases. The CDR3 is 16 residues long. Germline-derived CDR1 and CDR2 are MNHEY and SVGAGI. CDR3 protein: CASSYIGGRRGNEQFF. The CDR3 DNA follows: TGTGCCAGCAGTTACATCGGCGGGAGAAGAGGCAATGAACAGTTCTTC.

In regard to this clonotype: A much larger clone lies a single base off, so this may be a read error. The chain is built from TRBV28 and TRBJ2-3, with D perhaps matching TRBD2 (6 bases). Looked up from germline, CDR1 is MDHEN and CDR2 is SYDVKM. Trimming took 6 bases from V and 2 from J, leaving 15 bases between them. There are 15 residues in the CDR3. The CDR3 DNA sequence: TGTGCCAGCAGACGACTCGGACTAATCACAGATACGCAGTATTTT. This gives the protein CASRRLGLITDTQYF.

The V and J genes are TRBV29-1 and TRBJ2-2, with D hard to call. Germline V gene data show CDR1 as SQVTM and CDR2 as ANQGSEA. CDR3 length equals 12 residues. Deletions cut 7 bases from V and 2 bases from J, with 8 bases between. In DNA form, the CDR3 reads TGCAGCGATGTACACAACACCGGGGAGCTGTTTTTT. Protein product: CSDVHNTGELFF.

This sequence joins TRBV6-5 and TRBJ2-7, with 7 bases identical to TRBD2. This CDR3 has 15 residues. Germline V gene lookup returns CDR1 MNHEY and CDR2 SVGAGI. The CDR3, as DNA: TGTGTCGTCGGAGGGAGACTAGCAGGTTCATACGAGCAGTACTTC. It yields the protein CVVGGRLAGSYEQYF.

This clonotype showed up many times. The chain is built from TRBV6-2 or TRBV6-3 and TRBJ2-1, with 11 nucleotides matching TRBD2. Trimming at V came to 2 bases and at J to 10 bases, leaving 7 bases not matched to a gene. The CDR3 contains 15 residues. Per the germline V gene, CDR1 is MNHEY and CDR2 is SVGEGT. For the CDR3, the DNA is TGTGCCAGCAGTTACGTACTAGCGGGAGTAGGGGAGCAGTTCTTC. It specifies CASSYVLAGVGEQFF.

Concerning this clonotype: Because the CDR3 is missing its conserved closing phenylalanine or tryptophan, this is likely a read error. The chain employs TRBV6-2 or TRBV6-3 and TRBJ2-3; D not resolved. CDR3 length equals 15 residues. The V gene's germline CDR1 is MNHEY and CDR2 SVGEGT. CDR3 protein: CACSYRAPHTDTQYY. The CDR3 DNA sequence: TGTGCCTGCAGTTACCGGGCCCCGCACACAGATACGCAGTATTAT.

The V gene is TRBV11-2, the J gene TRBJ1-1; D is uncertain. CDR1 is SGHAT, CDR2 FQNNGV, per germline. This CDR3 region has 15 residues. The ends were cut back, 2 bases at V and 4 bases at J, with 14 bases in the middle. The CDR3 DNA is TGTGCCAGCAGCTTACCCGGGAAAGGTATCACTGAAGCTTTCTTT. Translation: CASSLPGKGITEAFF.

Details on this clonotype: Sequence at one end of the junction differs from germline and may be a read error. V and J are TRBV5-1 and TRBJ1-2; maybe TRBD1 (5 bases). This CDR3 is 15 amino acids long. The germline CDR1 and CDR2 sequences are SGHRS and YFSETQ. CDR3 in amino acids: CASGLDGGGDYGYTF. In DNA, the CDR3 is TGCGCCAGCGGCTTGGATGGGGGGGGGGACTATGGCTACACCTTC.

This clonotype was counted many times. This chain uses TRBV29-1 with TRBJ1-5, with TRBD1 as a possible D gene (6 bases). The CDR3 runs 18 residues. With 6 bases removed from V and 3 bases from J, the gap between germline ends came to 27 bases. CDR1 is SQVTM and CDR2 is ANQGSEA in the germline V gene. The chain's CDR3 is CSVEVQPNRALFNQPQHF. The CDR3 coding sequence is TGCAGCGTGGAGGTACAGCCTAACAGGGCCCTCTTCAATCAGCCCCAGCATTTT.

In the case of this clonotype: A read error is possible here, since a much larger clone lies one base away. The J gene is TRBJ2-1, the V gene TRBV5-1; 10 bases match TRBD1. Germline CDR1 SGHRS, CDR2 YFSETQ. The length of the CDR3 is 16 residues. CDR3 loop: CASSLVWDRGYNEQLF. The CDR3 DNA sequence: TGCGCCAGCAGCTTGGTTTGGGACAGGGGTTATAATGAGCAGTTATTC.

V usage is TRBV6-5 and J usage is TRBJ2-2, with 11 bases fitting TRBD1. Germline-derived CDR1 and CDR2 are MNHEY and SVGAGI. The CDR3 length is 19 residues. With V trimmed by 5 bases and J by 7 bases, 18 bases remained unmatched. The DNA of the CDR3 is TGTGCCAGCAGTAACTACCCCCCCGGGACAGGGGGTATTGGCGGGGAGCTGTTTTTT. Protein sequence: CASSNYPPGTGGIGGELFF.

As regards this clonotype: An end of the junction differs from the germline gene, which may be a read error. In DNA, the CDR3 is TGTACCAGGAGCGTGGACCCCCAGCGCACTGAAGCCTTCTTT. Translated, it gives CTRSVDPQRTEAFF. V usage is TRBV5-5 and J usage is TRBJ1-1; D is unclear. From germline, CDR1 is SGHKS and CDR2 YYEKEE (reference sequence). This CDR3 spans 14 amino acids.

The rearrangement links TRBV6-2 or TRBV6-3 to TRBJ2-7; D possibly corresponds to TRBD2 (6 bases). CDR1 and CDR2 (germline): MNHEY, SVGEGT. Trimming left V 5 bases short and J 7 bases short, with 21 bases between. CDR3 size: 15 residues. The DNA of the CDR3 is TGTGCCAGCAGTCCTCTAATCGGGGGTCTTATGGAGCAGTACTTC. Residues: CASSPLIGGLMEQYF.

This clonotype was recorded only once. A junction boundary mismatches the germline segment, possibly from a read error. The V and J genes are TRBV29-1 and TRBJ1-1; tentatively, D is TRBD1 (5 bases). This CDR3 comprises 12 residues. The germline V gene has CDR1 SQVTM and CDR2 ANQGSEA. This chain's CDR3 is CSVTGEGTEAFF. CDR3 DNA sequence: TGCAGCGTGACGGGGGAGGGCACTGAAGCTTTCTTC. Using reference TRBV29-1 and TRBJ1-1 for the parts outside the CDR3, the full variable domain is SAVISQKPSRDICQRGTSLTIQCQVDSQVTMMFWYRQQPGQSLTLIATANQGSEATYESGFVIDKFPISRPNLTFSTLTVSNMSPEDSSIYLCSVTGEGTEAFFGQGTRLTVV.

The CDR3 DNA reads as TGTGCCAGCAGACCTGACCGGAACTCCTATAATTCATGCCTCCACTTT. Amino acid sequence: CASRPDRNSYNSCLHF. This chain links TRBV6-5 with TRBJ1-6; no reliable D call. Trimming took off 6 bases at V and 15 bases at J, with 27 bases between the two ends. Germline CDR1 reads MNHEY; CDR2 reads SVGAGI. CDR3 length: 16 amino acids.

As to this clonotype: The final CDR3 position lacks the conserved phenylalanine or tryptophan, pointing to a likely read error. This chain links TRBV5-4 with TRBJ2-3; the D is unclear. Per germline, CDR1 SGHNT and CDR2 YYREEE (reference sequence). This CDR3 has 15 amino acids. Between the trimmed V and J ends, which lost 4 bases and 3 bases, there was a span of 15 bases. The CDR3 nucleotides read TGTGCCAGCAGCGTATCCCAGACACAGACAGATACGCAGTATCTT. It translates to CASSVSQTQTDTQYL.

A word on this clonotype: The CDR3 does not close with the conserved phenylalanine or tryptophan, likely indicating a read error. The chain uses TRBV11-2 and TRBJ1-1, with D unresolved. This CDR3 is 14 amino acids long. Trimming removed 7 bases at V and 1 base at J, with 13 bases between. The V gene's germline CDR1 is SGHAT and CDR2 FQNNGV. The CDR3 nucleotides are TGTGCCAGCACTAGGGCGTGTGGGAACACTGAAGCTTTCCTT. Translated: CASTRACGNTEAFL.

This clonotype was observed a handful of times. This may be a read error, as it is one base from a much larger clone. The chain recombines TRBV28 with TRBJ1-2, with D maybe TRBD1 (6 bases). The germline V gene encodes CDR1 MDHEN and CDR2 SYDVKM. V was cut by 10 bases and J by 8 bases, with 14 bases left in between. CDR3 length: 11 residues. CDR3 region: CANSPRGGYTF. The CDR3, as DNA: TGTGCCAACAGCCCAAGGGGGGGCTACACCTTC.

A word on this clonotype: One end of the junction fails to match germline, which may point to a read error. The V gene is TRBV11-1, the J gene TRBJ2-7; D remains unclear. The germline V gene encodes CDR1 SGHAT and CDR2 FQDESV (reference sequence). This CDR3 is 13 amino acids long. Here the CDR3 reads CASSMFDGYEQYF. CDR3 nucleotide sequence: TGTGCCAGCAGCATGTTTGATGGATACGAACAGTACTTC.

On this clonotype: The conserved closing phenylalanine or tryptophan is absent in this CDR3, likely reflecting a read error. V gene TRBV5-1 combines with J gene TRBJ1-6; no clear D gene. Between the trimmed V and J ends, which lost 2 bases and 7 bases, there was a span of 10 bases. The CDR3 spans 14 residues. Per the germline V gene, CDR1 is SGHRS and CDR2 is YFSETQ. Written as DNA, the CDR3 is TGCGCCAGCAGCTTAGGGCAGGTGAATTCACCCCTCCACGTT. It translates to CASSLGQVNSPLHV.

Details on this clonotype: This may be a read error: a much more frequent sequence differs by one nucleotide. The chain links TRBV20-1 to TRBJ1-4; possible D gene TRBD1, 6 bases. The CDR3 covers 13 residues. Germline values: CDR1 DFQATT, CDR2 SNEGSKA (reference sequence). The CDR3 is CNARTGMHEKLFF. The DNA for the CDR3 is TGCAATGCTAGAACAGGGATGCATGAAAAACTGTTTTTT.

The chain links TRBV28 to TRBJ2-3; 8 bases are a match to TRBD1. Germline assignment: CDR1 MDHEN and CDR2 SYDVKM. This CDR3 contains 14 residues. Germline trimming cut 11 bases from V and 8 bases from J; bases unmatched to any gene: 15. The CDR3 DNA reads TGTGCCGACAGCCCGGGACAGGTCTCCACTACGCAGTATTTT. It is translated as CADSPGQVSTTQYF.

A note on this clonotype: Being one base from a much bigger clone, this may be a read error. The chain has TRBV2 and TRBJ1-3; D is undetermined. Germline CDR1 reads SNHLY; CDR2 reads FYNNEI. V was shortened by 4 bases and J by 0 bases, with 7 bases between the two germline ends. This CDR3 is 14 amino acids long. The CDR3 loop reads CASSGNTSGNTIYF. For the CDR3, the DNA is TGTGCCAGCAGTGGAAACACCTCTGGAAACACCATATATTTT.

Concerning this clonotype itself: At one boundary the junction diverges from the germline segment, which might be a read error. The CDR3 DNA reads TGTGCCAGCAAGCGCTCGGGAGACTCTGGAAACACTATATATTTT. Protein: CASKRSGDSGNTIYF. The chain joins TRBV6-5 to TRBJ1-3; D unclear. The CDR3 runs to 15 residues. Germline CDR1 and CDR2: MNHEY and SVGAGI.

This clonotype came up many times. The chain employs TRBV4-1 and TRBJ1-5; D call uncertain. CDR3 length: 17 residues. The V and J ends lost 3 bases and 0 bases respectively, with 15 bases between them. Per the germline V gene, CDR1 is MGHRA and CDR2 is YSYEKL. CDR3 in amino acids: CASSQSSSIYSNQPQHF. The CDR3 DNA follows: TGCGCCAGCAGCCAGAGTAGCAGCATTTATAGCAATCAGCCCCAGCATTTT.

This clonotype was picked up one time. Because it lacks the conserved phenylalanine or tryptophan at the end, this CDR3 is likely a read error. V usage is TRBV6-1 and J usage is TRBJ2-2; D might be TRBD1 (5 bases). The V and J ends lost 5 bases and 6 bases respectively, with 19 bases between them. CDR3 length: 16 amino acids. Germline CDR1 and CDR2: MNHNS and SASEGT. The CDR3 coding sequence is TGTGCCAGCAGTCACTCACCAATAGGGGATTCCGGGGAGCTGTTTCTT. This translates into CASSHSPIGDSGELFL.

This clonotype was observed a handful of times. A much more abundant neighbour one base away suggests this may be a read error. The genes are TRBV14 and TRBJ2-1; 7 bases fit TRBD2. CDR1 is SGHDN and CDR2 is FVKESK in the germline V gene. The trim removed 1 base at V and 8 bases at J, leaving 8 bases unmatched. CDR3 length equals 15 residues. The CDR3 bases are TGTGCCAGCAGCCAAGTTGGCGGGAGTTACGATGAGCAGTTCTTC. Translation: CASSQVGGSYDEQFF.